This TCR beta chain was sequenced during a study of T cell changes during pregnancy in multiple sclerosis (dated by TCRdb to about 2019). Study-wide context: Changes in the T cell repertoire over the course of pregnancy were examined in this study in women with multiple sclerosis.

Library preparation employed the immunoSEQ multiplex PCR assay. TCRdb provides this immuneACCESS table in a form limited to in-frame rearrangements. Some clones are lacking; in checked studies, under half of them reflect an unresolved V gene, and why the rest are absent is not known. Within this sample are around 72,000 clones, with 91% of them counted one time only. The ten largest clones take up around 0.7% of the sample. In regard to this clone: The antigen this receptor binds is unknown. Per-nucleotide qualities are absent, and no much larger clonotype sits a single base away.

Looking up the germline V gene yields CDR1 SGHRS and CDR2 YFSETQ. The CDR3 runs 13 amino acids, cysteine and phenylalanine included. Of all the DNA, just the CDR3 is kept, 39 bases in frame from base 1. Trimming takes 4 bases off V and 2 bases off J; junction bases not matched to a gene: 2. Sequencing was performed on peripheral blood, taken in the third trimester of pregnancy. The rearranged chain carries TRBV5-1 and TRBJ1-2; 7 bases in the junction line up with TRBD1. The TCR originated in a female donor in good health, enrolled as a control in a pregnancy study. This receptor has the CDR3 CASSQTGNYGYTF. In nucleotides, the sequence is TGCGCCAGCAGCCAGACAGGGAACTATGGCTACACCTTC.